The clone carrying this T cell receptor beta chain was detected only a few times. Its antigen remains unidentified. This specimen belongs to a study of human T cells and chemical hapten exposure. The wider study: Donors were sensitized with 2% DPC on the upper inner arm. Throughout a study of 20 to 30 weeks, patients underwent weekly scalp administration of diphenylcyclopropenone doses. Patients, a majority of them female, were diagnosed with alopecia areata, totalis or universalis. Findings of the study overall: The donor cohort had alopecia, so its immune response may not match that of healthy people.

The germline CDR1 and CDR2 sequences are SQVTM and ANQGSEA. This CDR3 has 14 residues. V gave up 4 bases and J gave up 7 bases, with 17 bases separating them. TCRdb reprocessed the RACE reads via MiXCR and lists one record per CDR3 protein. The data show about 190,000 distinct CDR3 sequences, 20% to 25% seen once. Time point defined: patch test 3, about 24 weeks after DPC sensitization. Documented treatment: therapeutic diphenylcyclopropenone sensitization with weekly scalp DPC. This clonotype was sampled from a woman aged 35 to 49 with alopecia areata. Some clones in this sample may be carry-over from other donors' samples. The V call is TRBV29-1, the J call TRBJ2-1, with D hard to call. The starting material was whole blood, obtained in connection with sensitization to the hapten diphenylcyclopropenone (DPC). CDR3 sequence: CSVVKDLGRNEQFF. The CDR3, as DNA: TGCAGCGTTGTAAAGGACCTCGGCAGGAATGAGCAGTTCTTC.